The rows below give T cell receptor beta chains drawn from one sample of a study of blood T cells in healthy people across ages. In TCRdb, the 5' RACE reads were re-called with MiXCR into one record per CDR3 protein. The sample includes hundreds of thousands of distinct CDR3 sequences, just over 55% of them seen just once. The sequenced sample was blood. The receptors originated from a man between 35 and 55 years old in good health. Both conserved end residues are part of each CDR3. A D gene is named only where the DNA matches it firmly. Expanded clones are given a class, and other clones once, few, many or no size at all.

D	size	V	J	CDR3	DNA
NA	NA	TRBV6-1	TRBJ2-3	CASSEGLDTQYF	TGTGCCAGCAGTGAAGGGTTAGATACGCAGTATTTT
NA	NA	TRBV15	TRBJ2-3	CATSREARYTDTQYF	TGTGCCACCAGCAGAGAAGCCAGATACACAGATACGCAGTATTTT
NA	NA	TRBV9	TRBJ1-5	CASSVAHGVGQPQHF	TGTGCCAGCAGCGTAGCCCATGGGGTCGGTCAGCCCCAGCATTTT
NA	few	TRBV20-1	TRBJ1-2	CSVSGQTRSYGYTF	TGCAGTGTGAGTGGACAGACCCGTTCCTATGGCTACACCTTC
NA	once	TRBV5-4	TRBJ2-1	CASSLGTPRSYNEQFF	TGTGCCAGCAGCCTAGGGACTCCTAGGAGCTACAATGAGCAGTTCTTC
TRBD1	NA	TRBV28	TRBJ1-3	CANSLGTAGNTIYF	TGTGCCAACAGCCTTGGGACAGCTGGAAACACCATATATTTT
NA	NA	TRBV12-3/TRBV12-4	TRBJ1-5	CASSDTGTQFSPQHF	TGTGCCAGCAGCGATACCGGGACCCAATTTTCGCCCCAGCATTTT
NA	many	TRBV7-9	TRBJ2-3	CASSPTGATDTQYF	TGTGCCAGCAGCCCCACGGGGGCTACAGATACGCAGTATTTT
NA	once	TRBV11-3	TRBJ2-7	CASSSTPSRGQYF	TGTGCCAGCAGCTCCACCCCTTCTCGCGGGCAGTACTTC
NA	few	TRBV11-2	TRBJ2-4	CASSLFRLAKNIQYF	TGTGCCAGCAGCTTATTCCGGCTAGCCAAAAACATTCAGTACTTC
NA	NA	TRBV5-1	TRBJ1-1	CASSRGSLNTEAFF	TGCGCCAGCAGCCGGGGGAGTCTGAACACTGAAGCTTTCTTT
NA	NA	TRBV4-2	TRBJ1-2	CASSHTQELLSYGYTF	TGTGCCAGCAGCCACACACAGGAGTTACTCTCCTATGGCTACACCTTC
NA	few	TRBV7-2	TRBJ2-5	CASSFSRGAQETQYF	TGTGCCAGCAGCTTTAGCCGGGGCGCACAAGAGACCCAGTACTTC
TRBD2	few	TRBV6-2/TRBV6-3	TRBJ2-7	CASSNLAVTYEQYF	TGTGCCAGCAGCAACCTAGCGGTTACCTACGAGCAGTACTTC
NA	NA	TRBV7-9	TRBJ1-6	CASSSRSAGNSPLHF	TGTGCCAGCAGCTCTAGAAGCGCAGGGAATTCACCCCTCCACTTT
TRBD1	NA	TRBV5-1	TRBJ2-5	CASSRGQGATQETQYF	TGCGCCAGCAGCAGGGGACAGGGAGCAACACAAGAGACCCAGTACTTC
NA	NA	TRBV4-2	TRBJ2-2	CASSQDGGELFF	TGTGCCAGCAGCCAAGATGGAGGGGAGCTGTTTTTT
NA	NA	TRBV9	TRBJ1-1	CASSATGTPNTEAFF	TGTGCCAGCAGCGCAACCGGGACACCGAACACTGAAGCTTTCTTT
NA	NA	TRBV4-2	TRBJ2-7	CASSRVRDPSYEQYF	TGTGCCAGCAGCCGCGTAAGGGACCCCTCCTACGAGCAGTACTTC
NA	many	TRBV7-3	TRBJ2-1	CASSLRGDGLGEQFF	TGTGCCAGCAGCTTACGCGGGGATGGCTTGGGTGAGCAGTTCTTC
NA	NA	TRBV5-6	TRBJ2-5	CASSLAAGRMETQYF	TGTGCCAGCAGCTTGGCCGCGGGACGAATGGAGACCCAGTACTTC
NA	NA	TRBV29-1	TRBJ2-1	CSGGRLGDEQFF	TGCAGCGGGGGGAGGCTCGGGGATGAGCAGTTCTTC
NA	NA	TRBV9	TRBJ2-7	CASSQRDNSYEQYF	TGTGCCAGCAGCCAACGGGACAATTCCTACGAGCAGTACTTC
NA	NA	TRBV20-1	TRBJ2-1	CSARPRSYNEQFF	TGCAGTGCTAGACCAAGGAGCTACAATGAGCAGTTCTTC
NA	few	TRBV20-1	TRBJ2-1	CSARGPRGHEQFF	TGCAGTGCTAGAGGTCCTCGAGGTCATGAGCAGTTCTTC
TRBD2	NA	TRBV27	TRBJ2-5	CASRKVGTSAGTQYF	TGTGCCAGCAGAAAGGTGGGGACTAGCGCGGGGACCCAGTACTTC
NA	NA	TRBV28	TRBJ2-7	CASRRGQQGSYNEQYF	TGTGCCAGCAGGCGGGGACAACAAGGGTCGTACAATGAGCAGTACTTC
NA	NA	TRBV6-2/TRBV6-3	TRBJ1-2	CASAFEWTTYGYTF	TGTGCCAGCGCCTTCGAATGGACTACCTATGGCTACACCTTC
NA	NA	TRBV4-3	TRBJ2-7	CASSQEVGYEQYF	TGCGCCAGCAGCCAAGAAGTAGGCTACGAGCAGTACTTC
TRBD1	NA	TRBV12-3/TRBV12-4	TRBJ2-3	CASRVTGVADTQYF	TGTGCCAGCAGAGTGACAGGGGTGGCAGATACGCAGTATTTT
TRBD2	NA	TRBV6-6	TRBJ2-1	CASRTGGRNEQFF	TGTGCCAGCAGAACGGGGGGGCGCAATGAGCAGTTCTTC
NA	NA	TRBV29-1	TRBJ1-4	CSARSGNLEKLFF	TGCAGCGCGCGATCCGGGAATCTAGAAAAACTGTTTTTT
NA	NA	TRBV2	TRBJ1-1	CASQETVRTEAFF	TGTGCCTCACAAGAGACAGTTCGCACTGAAGCTTTCTTT
NA	few	TRBV20-1	TRBJ2-1	CSARAVSSSYNEQFF	TGCAGTGCTAGAGCTGTTTCGAGCTCCTACAATGAGCAGTTCTTC
NA	NA	TRBV2	TRBJ1-1	CASRGGRGMNTEAFF	TGTGCCAGCAGGGGGGGGCGAGGCATGAACACTGAAGCTTTCTTT
NA	NA	TRBV6-5	TRBJ2-3	CASSLLDYRGGDTQYF	TGTGCCAGCAGTTTATTGGACTACCGAGGGGGAGATACGCAGTATTTT
NA	NA	TRBV27	TRBJ1-6	CASSRTDAGSPPHF	TGTGCCAGCTCTCGGACAGACGCGGGTTCACCCCCCCACTTT
NA	once	TRBV7-2	TRBJ1-6	CASSLVAGLENSPLHF	TGTGCCAGCAGCTTAGTCGCAGGGCTGGAGAATTCACCCCTCCACTTT
TRBD1	many	TRBV29-1	TRBJ2-5	CSGRDRVQETQYF	TGCAGCGGACGGGACAGGGTCCAAGAGACCCAGTACTTC
NA	few	TRBV6-5	TRBJ2-1	CASSHSNEQFF	TGTGCCAGCAGTCATAGCAATGAGCAGTTCTTC
TRBD1	few	TRBV7-6	TRBJ2-5	CASSLEAGPRTGVNPQETQYF	TGTGCCAGCAGCTTAGAAGCGGGGCCGAGGACAGGGGTCAACCCCCAAGAGACCCAGTACTTC
TRBD2	NA	TRBV7-2	TRBJ2-4	CASSEGLAGVGIQYF	TGTGCCAGCAGCGAGGGACTAGCGGGAGTGGGCATTCAGTACTTC
NA	NA	TRBV4-3	TRBJ2-5	CASSQDRRPTESQYF	TGCGCCAGCAGCCAAGATAGGAGGCCTACGGAGTCCCAGTACTTC
TRBD1	NA	TRBV5-4	TRBJ2-5	CASSLFGQGLQETQYF	TGTGCCAGCAGCTTGTTCGGACAGGGGCTTCAAGAGACCCAGTACTTC
NA	few	TRBV19	TRBJ2-1	CASSPRDKLKGEQFF	TGTGCCAGTAGTCCGCGGGACAAACTTAAGGGTGAGCAGTTCTTC